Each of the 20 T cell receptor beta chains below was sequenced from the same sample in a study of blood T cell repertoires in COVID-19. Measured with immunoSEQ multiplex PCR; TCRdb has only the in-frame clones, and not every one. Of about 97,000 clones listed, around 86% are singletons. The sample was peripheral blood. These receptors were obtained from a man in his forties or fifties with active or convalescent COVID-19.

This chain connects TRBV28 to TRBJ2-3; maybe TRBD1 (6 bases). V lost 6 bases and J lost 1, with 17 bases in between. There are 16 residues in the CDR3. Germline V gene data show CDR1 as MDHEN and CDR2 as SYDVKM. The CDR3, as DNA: TGTGCCAGCAGGCCCAACAGGGAAGGGGGCACAGATACGCAGTATTTT. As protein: CASRPNREGGTDTQYF.

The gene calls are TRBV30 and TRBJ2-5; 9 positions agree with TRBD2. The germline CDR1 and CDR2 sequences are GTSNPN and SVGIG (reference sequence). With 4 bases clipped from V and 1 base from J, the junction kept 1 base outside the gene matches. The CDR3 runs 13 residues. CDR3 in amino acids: CAWTSGAQETQYF. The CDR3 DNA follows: TGTGCCTGGACTAGCGGGGCCCAAGAGACCCAGTACTTC. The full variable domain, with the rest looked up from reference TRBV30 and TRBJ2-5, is SQTIHQWPATLVQPVGSPLSLECTVEGTSNPNLYWYRQAAGRGLQLLFYSVGIGQISSEVPQNLSASRPQDRQFILSSKKLLLSDSGFYLCAWTSGAQETQYFGPGTRLLVL.

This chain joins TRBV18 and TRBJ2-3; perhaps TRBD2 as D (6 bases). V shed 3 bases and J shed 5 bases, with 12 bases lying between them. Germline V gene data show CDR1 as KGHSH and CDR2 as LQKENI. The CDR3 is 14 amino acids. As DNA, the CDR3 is TGTGCCAGCTCACCCGCGGGACGGGAAGATACGCAGTATTTT. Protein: CASSPAGREDTQYF.

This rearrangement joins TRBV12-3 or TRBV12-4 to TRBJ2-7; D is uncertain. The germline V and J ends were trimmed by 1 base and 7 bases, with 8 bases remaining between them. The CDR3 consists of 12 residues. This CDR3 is CASSLGPGEQYV. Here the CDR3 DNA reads TGTGCCAGCAGTTTAGGTCCAGGAGAGCAGTACGTC.

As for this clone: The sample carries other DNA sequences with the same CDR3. This chain's CDR3 is CASSVRQGGGYTF. The CDR3 DNA sequence: TGTGCCAGCAGTGTAAGACAGGGAGGTGGCTACACCTTC. This sequence joins TRBV2 and TRBJ1-2, with 7 positions matching TRBD1. CDR3 size: 13 residues. J gave up 7 bases and V 4 bases, and 6 bases lay outside the gene matches. Germline-derived CDR1 and CDR2 are SNHLY and FYNNEI.

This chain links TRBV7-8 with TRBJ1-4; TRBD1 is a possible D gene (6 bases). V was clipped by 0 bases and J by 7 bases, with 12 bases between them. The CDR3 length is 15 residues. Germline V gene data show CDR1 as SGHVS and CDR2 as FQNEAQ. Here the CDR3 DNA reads TGTGCCAGCAGCTTAGCTGGCACAGGGAGTGAAAAACTGTTTTTT. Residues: CASSLAGTGSEKLFF.

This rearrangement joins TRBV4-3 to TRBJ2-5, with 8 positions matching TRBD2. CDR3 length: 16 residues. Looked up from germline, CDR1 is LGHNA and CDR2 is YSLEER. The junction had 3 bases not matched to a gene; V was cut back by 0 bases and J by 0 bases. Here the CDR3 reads CASSQDSGDYQETQYF. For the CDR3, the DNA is TGCGCCAGCAGCCAAGATAGCGGGGATTACCAAGAGACCCAGTACTTC.

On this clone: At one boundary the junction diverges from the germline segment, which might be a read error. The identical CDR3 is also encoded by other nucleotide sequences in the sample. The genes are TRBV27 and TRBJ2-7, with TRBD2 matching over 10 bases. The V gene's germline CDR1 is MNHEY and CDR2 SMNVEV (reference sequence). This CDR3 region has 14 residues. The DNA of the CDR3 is TGTGCCAGCAGCACTAGCGGGGTTTCCTACGAGCAGTATTTC. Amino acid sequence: CASSTSGVSYEQYF.

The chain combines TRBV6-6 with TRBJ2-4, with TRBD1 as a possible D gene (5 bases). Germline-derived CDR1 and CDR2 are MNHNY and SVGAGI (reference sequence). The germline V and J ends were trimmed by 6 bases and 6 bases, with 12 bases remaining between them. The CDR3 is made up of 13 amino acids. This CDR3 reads CASSSGSANIQYF. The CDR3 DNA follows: TGTGCCAGCAGCTCAGGGTCGGCAAACATTCAGTACTTC.

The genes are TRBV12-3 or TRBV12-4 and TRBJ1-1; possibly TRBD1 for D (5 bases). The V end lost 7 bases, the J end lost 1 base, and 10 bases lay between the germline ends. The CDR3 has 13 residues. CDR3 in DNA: TGTGCCAGCAAACCAGGGTGGAACACTGAAGCTTTCTTT. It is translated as CASKPGWNTEAFF.

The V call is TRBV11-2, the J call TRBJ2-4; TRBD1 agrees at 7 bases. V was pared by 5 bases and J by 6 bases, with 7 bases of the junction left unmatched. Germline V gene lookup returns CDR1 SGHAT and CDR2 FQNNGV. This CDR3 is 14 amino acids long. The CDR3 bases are TGTGCCAGCAGCCCCGACAGGGCCGGAAACATTCAGTACTTC. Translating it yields CASSPDRAGNIQYF.

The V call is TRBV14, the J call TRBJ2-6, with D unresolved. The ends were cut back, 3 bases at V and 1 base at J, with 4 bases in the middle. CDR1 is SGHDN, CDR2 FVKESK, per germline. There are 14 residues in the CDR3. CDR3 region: CASSQQSGANVLTF. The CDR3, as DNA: TGTGCCAGCAGCCAGCAGTCTGGGGCCAACGTCCTGACTTTC.

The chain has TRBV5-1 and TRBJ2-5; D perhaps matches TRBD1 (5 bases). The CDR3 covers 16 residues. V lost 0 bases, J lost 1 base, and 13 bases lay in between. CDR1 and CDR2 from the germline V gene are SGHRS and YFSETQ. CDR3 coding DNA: TGCGCCAGCAGCTTGGGAGTGGTAGGGGTCCAAGAGACCCAGTACTTC. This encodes CASSLGVVGVQETQYF.

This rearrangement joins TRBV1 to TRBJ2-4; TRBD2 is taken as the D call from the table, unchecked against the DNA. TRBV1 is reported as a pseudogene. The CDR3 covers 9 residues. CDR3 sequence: CTSSQVFPF. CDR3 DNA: TGCACCAGCAGCCAAGTTTTCCCTTTC.

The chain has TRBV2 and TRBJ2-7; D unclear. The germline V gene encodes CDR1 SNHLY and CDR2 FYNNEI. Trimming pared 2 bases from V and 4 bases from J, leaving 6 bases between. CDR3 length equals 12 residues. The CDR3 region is CASSEIEYEQYF. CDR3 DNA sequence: TGTGCCAGCAGTGAAATAGAATACGAGCAGTACTTC.

In nucleotides, the CDR3 is TGTGCCAGCAGTCCGGGACAGGGGGTCGGGGAGCTGTTTTTT. Translating it yields CASSPGQGVGELFF. The V gene is TRBV6-4, the J gene TRBJ2-2; 11 bases are a match to TRBD1. With 5 bases clipped from V and 7 bases from J, the junction kept 3 bases outside the gene matches. Germline CDR1 is MRHNA and CDR2 is SNTAGT. CDR3 size: 14 residues.

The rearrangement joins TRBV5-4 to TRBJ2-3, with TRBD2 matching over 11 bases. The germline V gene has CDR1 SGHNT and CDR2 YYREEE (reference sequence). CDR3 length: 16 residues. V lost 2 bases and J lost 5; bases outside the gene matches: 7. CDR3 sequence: CASSLGSGGAGDTQYF. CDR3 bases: TGTGCCAGCAGCTTAGGTAGCGGGGGGGCTGGAGATACGCAGTATTTT. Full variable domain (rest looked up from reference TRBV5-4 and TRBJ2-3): ETGVTQSPTHLIKTRGQQVTLRCSSQSGHNTVSWYQQALGQGPQFIFQYYREEENGRGNFPPRFSGLQFPNYSSELNVNALELDDSALYLCASSLGSGGAGDTQYFGPGTRLTVL.

Here the CDR3 reads CAISTTGQETQYF. As DNA, the CDR3 is TGTGCCATCAGCACCACAGGTCAAGAGACCCAGTACTTC. V gene TRBV10-3 combines with J gene TRBJ2-5; the D gene is possibly TRBD1 (5 bases). This CDR3 comprises 13 residues. Germline V gives CDR1 ENHRY, CDR2 SYGVKD. With 6 bases removed from V and 2 bases from J, the gap between germline ends came to 10 bases.

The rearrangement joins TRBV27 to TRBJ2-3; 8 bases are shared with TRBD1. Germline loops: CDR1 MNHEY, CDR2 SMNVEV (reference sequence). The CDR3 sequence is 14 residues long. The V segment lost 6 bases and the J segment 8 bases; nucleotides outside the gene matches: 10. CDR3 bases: TGTGCCAGCAGACGGGACAGGCAGGAAGGTACGCAGTATTTT. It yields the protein CASRRDRQEGTQYF.

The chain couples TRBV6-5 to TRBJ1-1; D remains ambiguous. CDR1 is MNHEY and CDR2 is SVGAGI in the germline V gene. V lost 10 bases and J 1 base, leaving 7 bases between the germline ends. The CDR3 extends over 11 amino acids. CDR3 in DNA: TGTGCCACCTTCTGGAACACTGAAGCTTTCTTT. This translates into CATFWNTEAFF.